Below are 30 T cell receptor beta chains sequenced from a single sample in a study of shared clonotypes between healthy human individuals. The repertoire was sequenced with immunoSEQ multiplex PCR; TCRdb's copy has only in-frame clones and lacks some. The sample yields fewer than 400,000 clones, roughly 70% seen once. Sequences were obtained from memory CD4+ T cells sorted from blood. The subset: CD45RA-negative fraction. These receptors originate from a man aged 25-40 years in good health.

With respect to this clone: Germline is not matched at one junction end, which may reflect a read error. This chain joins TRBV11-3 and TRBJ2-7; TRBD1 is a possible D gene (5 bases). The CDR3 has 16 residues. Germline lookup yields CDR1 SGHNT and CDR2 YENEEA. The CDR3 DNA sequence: TGTGCCAGCAGCCCTAAGAAGGGGCTCACCTCCAACGAGCAGTACTTC. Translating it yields CASSPKKGLTSNEQYF.

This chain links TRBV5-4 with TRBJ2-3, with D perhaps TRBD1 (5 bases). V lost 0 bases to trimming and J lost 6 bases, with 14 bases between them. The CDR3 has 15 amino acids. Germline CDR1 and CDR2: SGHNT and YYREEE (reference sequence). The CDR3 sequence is CASSLAAGPSDTQYF. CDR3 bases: TGTGCCAGCAGCTTGGCGGCAGGGCCCTCCGATACGCAGTATTTT.

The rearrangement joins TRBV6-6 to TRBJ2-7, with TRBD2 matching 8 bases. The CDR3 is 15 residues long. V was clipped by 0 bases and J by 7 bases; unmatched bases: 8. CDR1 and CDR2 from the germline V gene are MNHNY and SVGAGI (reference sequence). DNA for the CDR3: TGTGCCAGCAGTTACTCTGGACTAGCCCCCGGGGAGCAGTACTTC. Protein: CASSYSGLAPGEQYF.

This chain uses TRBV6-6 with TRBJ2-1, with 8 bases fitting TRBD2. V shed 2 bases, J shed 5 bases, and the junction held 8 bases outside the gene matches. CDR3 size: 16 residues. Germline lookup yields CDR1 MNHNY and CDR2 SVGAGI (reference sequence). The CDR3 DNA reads TGTGCCAGCAGTTACCGGGCGGTAGCGGGAAACAATGAGCAGTTCTTC. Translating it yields CASSYRAVAGNNEQFF.

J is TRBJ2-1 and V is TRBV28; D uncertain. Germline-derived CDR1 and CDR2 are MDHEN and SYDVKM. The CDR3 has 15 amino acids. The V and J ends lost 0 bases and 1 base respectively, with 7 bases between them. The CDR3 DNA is TGTGCCAGCAGTTTATGGACTCGGTCCTACAATGAGCAGTTCTTC. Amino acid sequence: CASSLWTRSYNEQFF.

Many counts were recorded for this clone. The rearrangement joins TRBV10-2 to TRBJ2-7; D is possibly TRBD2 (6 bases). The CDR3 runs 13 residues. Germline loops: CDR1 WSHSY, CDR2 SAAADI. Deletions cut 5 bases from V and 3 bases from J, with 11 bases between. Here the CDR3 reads CASSSGAGYEQYF. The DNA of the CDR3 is TGCGCCAGCAGTTCGGGAGCGGGCTACGAGCAGTACTTC.

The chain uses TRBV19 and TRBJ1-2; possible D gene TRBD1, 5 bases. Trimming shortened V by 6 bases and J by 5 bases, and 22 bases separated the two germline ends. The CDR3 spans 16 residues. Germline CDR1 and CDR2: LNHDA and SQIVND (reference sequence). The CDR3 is CASRRAGTGGGYGYTF. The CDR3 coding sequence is TGTGCCAGTAGAAGGGCCGGTACAGGTGGGGGGTATGGCTACACCTTC.

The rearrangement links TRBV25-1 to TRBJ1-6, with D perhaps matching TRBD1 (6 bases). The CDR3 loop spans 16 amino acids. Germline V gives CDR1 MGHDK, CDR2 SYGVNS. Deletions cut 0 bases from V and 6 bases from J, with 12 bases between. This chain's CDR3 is CASSEYGGGGNSPLHF. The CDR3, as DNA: TGTGCCAGCAGTGAATATGGCGGAGGGGGTAATTCACCCCTCCACTTT.

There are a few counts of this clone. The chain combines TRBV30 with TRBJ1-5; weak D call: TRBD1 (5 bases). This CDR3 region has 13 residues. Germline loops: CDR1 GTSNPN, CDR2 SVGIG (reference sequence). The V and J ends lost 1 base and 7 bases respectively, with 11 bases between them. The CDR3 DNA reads TGTGCCTGGAGTGATCGGACACGCCAGCCCCAGCATTTT. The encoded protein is CAWSDRTRQPQHF.

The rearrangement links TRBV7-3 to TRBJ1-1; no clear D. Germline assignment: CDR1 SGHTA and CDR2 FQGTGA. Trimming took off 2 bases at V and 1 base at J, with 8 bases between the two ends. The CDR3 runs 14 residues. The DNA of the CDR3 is TGTGCCAGCAGCTTAGGACCGCAGAACACTGAAGCTTTCTTT. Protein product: CASSLGPQNTEAFF.

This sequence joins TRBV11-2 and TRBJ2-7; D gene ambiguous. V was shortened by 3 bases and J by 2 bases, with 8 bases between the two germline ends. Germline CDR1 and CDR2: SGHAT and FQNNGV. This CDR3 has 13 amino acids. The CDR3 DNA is TGTGCCAGCAGCTTGCCCGGAACCTACGAGCAGTACTTC. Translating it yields CASSLPGTYEQYF. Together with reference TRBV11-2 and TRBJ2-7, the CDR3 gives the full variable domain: EAGVAQSPRYKIIEKRQSVAFWCNPISGHATLYWYQQILGQGPKLLIQFQNNGVVDDSQLPKDRFSAERLKGVDSTLKIQPAKLEDSAVYLCASSLPGTYEQYFGPGTRLTVT.

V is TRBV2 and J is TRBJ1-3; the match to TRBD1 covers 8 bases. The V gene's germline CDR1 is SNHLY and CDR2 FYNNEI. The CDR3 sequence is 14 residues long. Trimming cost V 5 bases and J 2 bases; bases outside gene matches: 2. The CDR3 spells CASSSRGPGNTIYF. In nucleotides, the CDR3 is TGTGCCAGCAGTTCCAGGGGGCCTGGAAACACCATATATTTT.

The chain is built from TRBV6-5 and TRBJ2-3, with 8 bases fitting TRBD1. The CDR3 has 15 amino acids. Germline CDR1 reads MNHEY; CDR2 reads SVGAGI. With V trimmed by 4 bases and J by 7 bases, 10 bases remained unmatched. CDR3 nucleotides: TGTGCCAGCAGTTCCTACGAAGACAGGGGAAATACGCAGTATTTT. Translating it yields CASSSYEDRGNTQYF.

The CDR3 coding sequence is TGTGCCAGCAGTCCCCTACACCGTTCAGGGGGGGAGCTGTTTTTT. Its protein is CASSPLHRSGGELFF. The chain links TRBV28 to TRBJ2-2, with D tentatively TRBD1 (5 bases). Germline loops: CDR1 MDHEN, CDR2 SYDVKM. This CDR3 is 15 amino acids long. Trimming pared 5 bases from V and 8 bases from J, leaving 18 bases between. The complete variable domain, with remaining parts taken from reference TRBV28 and TRBJ2-2, reads DVKVTQSSRYLVKRTGEKVFLECVQDMDHENMFWYRQDPGLGLRLIYFSYDVKMKEKGDIPEGYSVSREKKERFSLILESASTNQTSMYLCASSPLHRSGGELFFGEGSRLTVL.

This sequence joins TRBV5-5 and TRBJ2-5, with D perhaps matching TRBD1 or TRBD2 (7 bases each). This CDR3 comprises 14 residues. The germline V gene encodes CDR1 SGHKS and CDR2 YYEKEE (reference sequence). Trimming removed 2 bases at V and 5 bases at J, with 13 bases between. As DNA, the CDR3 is TGTGCCAGCAGCTTCCGACAGGGAGGGGAGACCCAGTACTTC. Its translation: CASSFRQGGETQYF.

The DNA of the CDR3 is TGTGCCAGCAGTTACCAATCTGCTAGCGGGGATGAGCAGTTCTTC. It specifies CASSYQSASGDEQFF. The gene calls are TRBV6-5 and TRBJ2-1; 9 nucleotides line up with TRBD2. Germline trimming cut 2 bases from V and 8 bases from J; bases unmatched to any gene: 7. This CDR3 is 15 amino acids long. Per germline, CDR1 MNHEY and CDR2 SVGAGI.

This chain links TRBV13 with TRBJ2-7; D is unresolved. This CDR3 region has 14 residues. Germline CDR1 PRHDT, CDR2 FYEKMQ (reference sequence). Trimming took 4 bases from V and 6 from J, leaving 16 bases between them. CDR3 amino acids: CASSSRNVLAEQYF. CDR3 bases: TGTGCCAGCAGCTCCCGTAATGTACTCGCCGAGCAGTACTTC.

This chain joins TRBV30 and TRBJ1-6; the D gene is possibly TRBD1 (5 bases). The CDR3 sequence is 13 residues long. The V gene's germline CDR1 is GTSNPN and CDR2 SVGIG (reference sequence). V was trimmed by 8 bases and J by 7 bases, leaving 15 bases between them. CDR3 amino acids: CAARVLGNSPLHF. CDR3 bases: TGTGCCGCCAGGGTTCTCGGGAATTCACCCCTCCACTTT.

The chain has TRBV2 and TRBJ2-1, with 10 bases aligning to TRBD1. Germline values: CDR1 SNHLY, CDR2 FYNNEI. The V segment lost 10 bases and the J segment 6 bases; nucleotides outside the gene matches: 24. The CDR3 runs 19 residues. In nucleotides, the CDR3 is TGTGCCAACTCTTACCGGGACAGGGGACGTCCGGTGGGCGGCAATGAGCAGTTCTTC. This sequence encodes CANSYRDRGRPVGGNEQFF.

The CDR3 sequence: CASSLAWGARTDTQYF. The CDR3 DNA reads TGTGCCAGCAGCTTAGCATGGGGGGCCCGCACAGATACGCAGTATTTT. The rearrangement links TRBV11-2 to TRBJ2-3; D might be TRBD1 or TRBD2, each matching 6 bases. V lost 1 base and J lost 1, with 12 bases in between. The V gene's germline CDR1 is SGHAT and CDR2 FQNNGV. The CDR3 contains 16 residues.

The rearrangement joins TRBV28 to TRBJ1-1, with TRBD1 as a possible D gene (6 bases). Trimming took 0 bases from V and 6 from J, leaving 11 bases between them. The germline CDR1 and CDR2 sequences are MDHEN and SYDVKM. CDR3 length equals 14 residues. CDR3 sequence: CASSLWGGEAEAFF. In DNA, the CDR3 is TGTGCCAGCAGTTTATGGGGGGGCGAAGCTGAAGCTTTCTTT. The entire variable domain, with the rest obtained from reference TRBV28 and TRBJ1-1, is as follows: DVKVTQSSRYLVKRTGEKVFLECVQDMDHENMFWYRQDPGLGLRLIYFSYDVKMKEKGDIPEGYSVSREKKERFSLILESASTNQTSMYLCASSLWGGEAEAFFGQGTRLTVV.

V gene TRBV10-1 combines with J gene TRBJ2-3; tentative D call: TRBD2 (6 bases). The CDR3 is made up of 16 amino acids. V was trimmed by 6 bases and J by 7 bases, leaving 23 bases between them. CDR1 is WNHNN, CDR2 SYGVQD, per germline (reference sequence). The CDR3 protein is CASSAGGGAWAHTQYF. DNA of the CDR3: TGCGCCAGCAGCGCCGGTGGCGGGGCTTGGGCGCATACGCAGTATTTT.

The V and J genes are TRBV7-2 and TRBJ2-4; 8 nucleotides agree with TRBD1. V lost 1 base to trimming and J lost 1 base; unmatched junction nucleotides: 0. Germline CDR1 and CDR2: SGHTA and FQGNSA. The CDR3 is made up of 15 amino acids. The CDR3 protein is CASSLGTGAKNIQYF. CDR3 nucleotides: TGTGCCAGCAGCTTAGGGACAGGGGCCAAAAACATTCAGTACTTC.

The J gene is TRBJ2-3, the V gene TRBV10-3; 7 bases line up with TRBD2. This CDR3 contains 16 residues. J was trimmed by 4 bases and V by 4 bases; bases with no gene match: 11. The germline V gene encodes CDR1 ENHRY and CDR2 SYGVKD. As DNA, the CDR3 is TGTGCCATCAGTGGGGTAGGGGCGGGAGTCTCAGATACGCAGTATTTT. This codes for CAISGVGAGVSDTQYF.

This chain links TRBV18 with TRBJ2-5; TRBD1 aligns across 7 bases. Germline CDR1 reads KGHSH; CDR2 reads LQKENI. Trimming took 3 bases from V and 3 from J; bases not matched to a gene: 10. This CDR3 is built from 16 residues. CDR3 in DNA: TGTGCCAGCTCACCCCGAAGGGGGCGGATTGAAGAGACCCAGTACTTC. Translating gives CASSPRRGRIEETQYF. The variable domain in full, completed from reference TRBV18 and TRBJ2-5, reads NAGVMQNPRHLVRRRGQEARLRCSPMKGHSHVYWYRQLPEEGLKFMVYLQKENIIDESGMPKERFSAEFPKEGPSILRIQQVVRGDSAAYFCASSPRRGRIEETQYFGPGTRLLVL.

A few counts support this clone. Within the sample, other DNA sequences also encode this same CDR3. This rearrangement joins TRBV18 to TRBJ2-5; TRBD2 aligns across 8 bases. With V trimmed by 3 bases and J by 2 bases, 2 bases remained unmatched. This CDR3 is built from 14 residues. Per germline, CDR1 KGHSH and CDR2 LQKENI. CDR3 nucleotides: TGTGCCAGCTCACCGGGACTAGTACAAGAGACCCAGTACTTC. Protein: CASSPGLVQETQYF.

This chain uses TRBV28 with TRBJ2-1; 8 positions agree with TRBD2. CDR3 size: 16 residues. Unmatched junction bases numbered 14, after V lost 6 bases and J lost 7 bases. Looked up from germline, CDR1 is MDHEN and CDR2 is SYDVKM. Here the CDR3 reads CASRSHGTSRHNEQFF. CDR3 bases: TGTGCCAGCAGGAGCCATGGGACTAGTAGGCATAATGAGCAGTTCTTC.

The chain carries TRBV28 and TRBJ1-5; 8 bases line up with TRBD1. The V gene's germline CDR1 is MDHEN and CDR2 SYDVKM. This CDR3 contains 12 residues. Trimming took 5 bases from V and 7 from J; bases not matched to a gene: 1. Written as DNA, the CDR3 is TGTGCCAGCAGTAACAGGGGGCAGCCCCAGCATTTT. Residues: CASSNRGQPQHF.

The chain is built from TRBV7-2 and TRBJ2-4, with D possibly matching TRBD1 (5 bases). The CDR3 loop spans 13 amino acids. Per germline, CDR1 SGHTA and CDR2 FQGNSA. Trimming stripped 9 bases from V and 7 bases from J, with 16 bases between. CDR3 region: CASRGGRVNIQYF. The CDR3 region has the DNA TGTGCCAGTAGGGGTGGCAGGGTCAACATTCAGTACTTC.

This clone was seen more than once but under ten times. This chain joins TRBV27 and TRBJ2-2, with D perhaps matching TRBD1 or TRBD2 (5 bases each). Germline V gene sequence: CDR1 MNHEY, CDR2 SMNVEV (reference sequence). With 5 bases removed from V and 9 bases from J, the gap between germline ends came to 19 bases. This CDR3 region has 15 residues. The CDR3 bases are TGTGCCAGCAGTGTCGACACAGGAGAGGGCCGGGAGCTGTTTTTT. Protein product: CASSVDTGEGRELFF.